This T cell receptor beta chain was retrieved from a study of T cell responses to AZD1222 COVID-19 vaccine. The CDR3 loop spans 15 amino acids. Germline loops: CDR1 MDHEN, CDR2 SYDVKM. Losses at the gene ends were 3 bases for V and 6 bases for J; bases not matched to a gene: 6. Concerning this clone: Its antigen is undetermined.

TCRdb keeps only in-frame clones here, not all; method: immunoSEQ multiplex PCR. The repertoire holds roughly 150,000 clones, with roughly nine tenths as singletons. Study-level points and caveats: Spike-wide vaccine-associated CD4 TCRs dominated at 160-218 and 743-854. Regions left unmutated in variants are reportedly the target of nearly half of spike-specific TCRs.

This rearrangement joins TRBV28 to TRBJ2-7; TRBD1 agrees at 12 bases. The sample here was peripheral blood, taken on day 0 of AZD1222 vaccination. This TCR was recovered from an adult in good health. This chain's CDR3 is CASSFRDRGRFEQYF. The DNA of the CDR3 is TGTGCCAGCAGTTTCCGGGACAGGGGGCGATTCGAGCAGTACTTC.